This T cell receptor beta chain was captured by sequencing in a study of blood T cell repertoires in COVID-19. From germline, CDR1 is MNHEY and CDR2 SVGEGT. The trim removed 0 bases at V and 5 bases at J, leaving 5 bases unmatched. CDR3 length: 15 amino acids. Sequencing was performed with immunoSEQ multiplex PCR; in TCRdb, only in-frame clones are kept and a portion is missing. The sample comprises about 76,000 clones, roughly 90% of which are singletons, and 15% to 20% rests with the top ten. This chain connects TRBV6-2 or TRBV6-3 to TRBJ2-7; 9 bases align to TRBD1. What was sequenced was peripheral blood. The clonotype was recovered from a human donor in a cohort sampled during active COVID-19. The CDR3 DNA sequence: TGTGCCAGCAGTTACTCGGGAAGGACAGGGGACGAGCAGTACTTC. It translates to CASSYSGRTGDEQYF.